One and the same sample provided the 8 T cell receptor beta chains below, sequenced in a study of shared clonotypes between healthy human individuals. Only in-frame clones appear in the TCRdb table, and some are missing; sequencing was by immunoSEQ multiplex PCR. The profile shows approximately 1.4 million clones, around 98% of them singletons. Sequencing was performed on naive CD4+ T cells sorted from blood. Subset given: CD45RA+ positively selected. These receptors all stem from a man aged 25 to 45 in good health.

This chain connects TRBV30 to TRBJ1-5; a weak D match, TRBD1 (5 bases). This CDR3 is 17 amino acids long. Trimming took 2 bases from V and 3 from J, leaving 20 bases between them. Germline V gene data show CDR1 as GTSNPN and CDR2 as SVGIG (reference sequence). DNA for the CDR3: TGTGCCTGGAGTTTTGGGAGCGCTGTGACAGTCAATCAGCCCCAGCATTTT. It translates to CAWSFGSAVTVNQPQHF.

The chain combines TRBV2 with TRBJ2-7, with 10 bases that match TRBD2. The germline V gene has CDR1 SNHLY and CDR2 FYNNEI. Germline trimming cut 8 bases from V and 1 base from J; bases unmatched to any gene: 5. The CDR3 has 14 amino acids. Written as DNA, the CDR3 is TGTGCCAGCGGGGGACTAGCGCTTTCCTACGAGCAGTACTTC. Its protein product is CASGGLALSYEQYF.

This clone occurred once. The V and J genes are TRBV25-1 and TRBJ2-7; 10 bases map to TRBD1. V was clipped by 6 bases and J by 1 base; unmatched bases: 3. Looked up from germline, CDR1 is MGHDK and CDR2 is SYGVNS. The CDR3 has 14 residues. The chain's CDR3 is CASRRGQGSYEQYF. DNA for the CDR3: TGTGCCAGCAGGAGGGGACAGGGGTCCTACGAGCAGTACTTC.

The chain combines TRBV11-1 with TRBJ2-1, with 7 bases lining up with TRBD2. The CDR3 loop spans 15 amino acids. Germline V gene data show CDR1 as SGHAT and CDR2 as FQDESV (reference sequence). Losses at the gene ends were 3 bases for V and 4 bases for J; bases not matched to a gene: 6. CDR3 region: CASSFRLAEYNEQFF. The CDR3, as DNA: TGTGCCAGCAGCTTCCGGCTAGCGGAGTACAATGAGCAGTTCTTC.

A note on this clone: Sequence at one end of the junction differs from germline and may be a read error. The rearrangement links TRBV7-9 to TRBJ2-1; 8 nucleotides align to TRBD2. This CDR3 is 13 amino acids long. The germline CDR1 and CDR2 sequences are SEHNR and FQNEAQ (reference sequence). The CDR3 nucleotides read TGTGCCAGCAGCTTCGAAATAGCGGGATTCTCACTCTTC. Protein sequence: CASSFEIAGFSLF.

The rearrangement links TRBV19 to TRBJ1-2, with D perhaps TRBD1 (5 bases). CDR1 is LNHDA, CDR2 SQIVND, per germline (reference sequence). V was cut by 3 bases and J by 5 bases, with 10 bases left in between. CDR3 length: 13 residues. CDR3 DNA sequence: TGTGCCAGTAGTATTGAAAGGGGATATGGCTACACCTTC. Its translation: CASSIERGYGYTF.

The CDR3 sequence: CASSLGSGSESMQFF. For the CDR3, the DNA is TGCGCCAGCAGCTTGGGTAGCGGGAGCGAAAGTATGCAGTTCTTC. This sequence joins TRBV5-1 and TRBJ2-1, with TRBD2 matching over 9 bases. The CDR3 contains 15 residues. Trimming took 0 bases from V and 12 from J; bases not matched to a gene: 10. The V gene's germline CDR1 is SGHRS and CDR2 YFSETQ.

The CDR3 region has the DNA TGCGCCAGCAGCCAAGTGCCACAGGGGACGCAGTATTTT. Its protein is CASSQVPQGTQYF. The V gene is TRBV4-1, the J gene TRBJ2-3; 7 nucleotides match TRBD1. V was pared by 1 base and J by 9 bases, with 4 bases of the junction left unmatched. CDR3 length: 13 amino acids. Germline V CDR1 and CDR2: MGHRA, YSYEKL.